The source of this TCR beta chain is a study of CD8+ T cells in alopecia areata. Study at large: C3H/HeJ graft donors with spontaneous alopecia, aged roughly 6-12 months, supplied skin that was transplanted onto female C3H/HeJ mice aged roughly 6-11 weeks. Study-wide findings and caveats: Greater clonality was observed in lesional scalp samples, especially alopecia totalis/universalis, versus normal scalp. TCR sharing across patients was less clear than in mice, possibly HLA-related. Scalp samples also yield sequences from resident alphabeta T cells of normal skin.

Reverse transcription of extracted RNA yielded cDNA, which provided the sequencing template. Sequencing used immunoSEQ multiplex PCR; TCRdb keeps in-frame clones, though not all of them. Recorded here are approximately 10,000 clones, none singletons. Germline V gene data show CDR1 as GKSSPN and CDR2 as SITVG. The V end lost 1 base, the J end lost 4 bases, and 5 bases lay between the germline ends. The CDR3 runs 13 residues. This clone was picked up a small number of times. Its target is unknown. The listed genes are named as in mouse. The sequence runs out 3 residues before the end of the CDR3; the remainder is reconstructed from the germline J gene. Researchers sorted pooled cutaneous lymph node cells on the basis of CD4, CD8alpha, NKG2D, NKG2ACE and other markers.

This chain links TRBV31 with TRBJ1-6; D ambiguous. TRBJ1-6 is designated an ORF whose function remains uncertain. The receptor comes from a C3H/HeJ mouse with alopecia areata. The strain's MHC type: H2-k. Material for sequencing was CD8+ T cells sorted from a lymph node. CDR3 region: CAWSPQYNSPLYF. The DNA read from the CDR3 is TGTGCCTGGAGTCCACAATATAATTCGCCC.